This TCR delta chain was observed in a study of delta chains in infants with herpesvirus infections. PBMC RNA was reverse transcribed using gamma-chain- and delta-chain-specific primers. TCRdb ran CATT on the RT-PCR reads. The sample holds about a thousand delta-chain clones, approximately 9% seen once. Study results and limitations: About 20% of the 18 CMV-infected infants carried the public Vdelta1 clonotype, including one congenital.

By share, this clone counts as large (0.1 to 1%). Its target is not known. Germline values: CDR1 TVYSNPD, CDR2 GDNSRS (reference sequence). The CDR3 is made up of 21 amino acids. V gave up 4 bases and J gave up 0 bases, with 36 bases separating them. The receptor was derived from a human donor who was a Ugandan infant, either HIV-exposed or HIV-unexposed (not recorded which). This specimen consisted of peripheral blood, obtained at time point 2 of longitudinal follow-up. The chain joins TRDV3 to TRDJ1, with a possible D match to TRDD2 (8 bases). CDR3 sequence reads: CASGLPRAGGSSEGYTDKLIF. The CDR3 DNA is TGTGCCTCAGGCCTTCCTAGGGCCGGGGGATCCTCAGAGGGGTACACCGATAAACTCATCTTT.